The 21 T cell receptor beta chains given below trace back to one sample, sequenced in a study of blood T cell repertoires in COVID-19. Data came from immunoSEQ multiplex PCR; TCRdb stores just in-frame clones and leaves some out. The sample contains some 670,000 clones, just under 90% of which appear only once. Sequencing was done on a sample of peripheral blood. The receptor set was obtained from a woman younger than 30 with acute or convalescent COVID-19.

This clone was observed once. The chain recombines TRBV12-5 with TRBJ2-1, with 7 nucleotides matching TRBD2. CDR1 and CDR2 from the germline V gene are LGHNT and FRNRAP. This CDR3 has 15 amino acids. The ends lost 7 bases at V and 4 bases at J; junction bases unmatched: 10. The CDR3 protein is CASAAGEGSYNEQFF. DNA of the CDR3: TGTGCTAGTGCCGCCGGGGAGGGATCTTACAATGAGCAGTTCTTC.

This chain uses TRBV2 with TRBJ1-1; 8 positions match TRBD1. With 4 bases clipped from V and 4 bases from J, the junction kept 2 bases outside the gene matches. This CDR3 region has 13 residues. Germline V gene data show CDR1 as SNHLY and CDR2 as FYNNEI. In DNA, the CDR3 is TGTGCCAGCAGTGGTACAGGGGGCACTGAAGCTTTCTTT. Its translation is CASSGTGGTEAFF.

The rearrangement links TRBV4-3 to TRBJ2-7, with 11 bases that match TRBD1. Germline V lookup: CDR1 LGHNA, CDR2 YSLEER. The CDR3 is 14 amino acids. With 4 bases clipped from V and 4 bases from J, the junction kept 3 bases outside the gene matches. CDR3 DNA sequence: TGCGCCAGCAGCCCTGGACAGGGGGCGTACGAGCAGTACTTC. As protein: CASSPGQGAYEQYF.

The J gene is TRBJ1-3, the V gene TRBV9; maybe TRBD1 (5 bases). V dropped 0 bases and J dropped 10 bases, with 17 bases sitting between them. The CDR3 spans 15 residues. The germline CDR1 and CDR2 sequences are SGDLS and YYNGEE. CDR3 region: CASSVVPTAAGTIYF. DNA for the CDR3: TGTGCCAGCAGCGTAGTTCCGACAGCCGCCGGGACCATATATTTT.

This rearrangement joins TRBV15 to TRBJ1-2; a weak D match, TRBD1 (6 bases). This CDR3 comprises 16 residues. Germline CDR1 and CDR2: LNHNV and YYDKDF (reference sequence). V was trimmed by 0 bases and J by 2 bases, leaving 13 bases between them. The CDR3 DNA sequence: TGTGCCACCAGCAGAGAGTGGTCAGGGGCCAACTATGGCTACACCTTC. Translated: CATSREWSGANYGYTF.

The rearrangement uses TRBV27 and TRBJ1-4; D remains unclear. CDR1 and CDR2 from the germline V gene are MNHEY and SMNVEV (reference sequence). CDR3 size: 14 residues. V gave up 2 bases and J gave up 4 bases, with 8 bases separating them. The CDR3 DNA sequence: TGTGCCAGCAGTTTAAAGCCGATTAATGAAAAACTGTTTTTT. Translation gives CASSLKPINEKLFF.

The chain links TRBV6-2 or TRBV6-3 to TRBJ2-1; TRBD1 agrees at 8 bases. Germline V CDR1 and CDR2: MNHEY, SVGEGT. CDR3 length equals 15 residues. Trimming removed 6 bases from V and 3 bases from J; junction bases left unmatched: 7. The DNA for the CDR3 is TGTGCCAGCAGCGAACAGGGGGAGCGCTACAATGAGCAGTTCTTC. It encodes CASSEQGERYNEQFF.

The chain recombines TRBV15 with TRBJ1-4, with no clear D. CDR1 is LNHNV and CDR2 is YYDKDF in the germline V gene (reference sequence). This CDR3 comprises 11 residues. Trimming cost V 4 bases and J 7 bases, with 4 bases left between them. CDR3 DNA sequence: TGTGCCACCAGCAACAGTGAAAAACTGTTTTTT. This translates into CATSNSEKLFF.

This rearrangement joins TRBV7-9 to TRBJ1-1, with D hard to call. The CDR3 covers 14 residues. The germline V gene encodes CDR1 SEHNR and CDR2 FQNEAQ (reference sequence). V lost 2 bases, J lost 3 bases, and 10 bases lay in between. The CDR3 spells CASSLLEEDTEAFF. CDR3 bases: TGTGCCAGCAGCTTACTTGAGGAGGACACTGAAGCTTTCTTT.

The CDR3 protein is CASSQDFYSPLHF. CDR3 DNA sequence: TGTGCCAGCAGCCAAGATTTCTATTCACCCCTCCACTTT. V is TRBV3-1 (or the pseudogene TRBV3-2) and J is TRBJ1-6, with D unclear. The V end was cut by 0 bases, the J end by 8 bases, with 5 bases between. Germline V gene data show CDR1 as LGHDT and CDR2 as YNNKEL (reference sequence). CDR3 length: 13 amino acids.

For this clone: Other DNA sequences in the same sample also yield this CDR3. The gene calls are TRBV5-1 and TRBJ1-1, with 8 bases that match TRBD1. The CDR3 is 13 residues long. Germline assignment: CDR1 SGHRS and CDR2 YFSETQ. Trimming took 1 base from V and 5 from J; bases not matched to a gene: 1. CDR3 DNA: TGCGCCAGCAGCTTGACAGGGGGGACTGAAGCTTTCTTT. Its protein product is CASSLTGGTEAFF.

The chain is built from TRBV9 and TRBJ1-2; TRBD1 might be the D (5 bases). Germline CDR1 reads SGDLS; CDR2 reads YYNGEE. Trimming removed 4 bases from V and 0 bases from J, with 10 bases in between. The CDR3 contains 14 residues. The CDR3 loop reads CASSLQGANYGYTF. In DNA, the CDR3 is TGTGCCAGCAGCCTCCAAGGGGCTAACTATGGCTACACCTTC.

The chain recombines TRBV6-2 or TRBV6-3 with TRBJ1-2; D is perhaps TRBD1 (6 bases). Trimming took 2 bases from V and 3 from J, leaving 13 bases between them. CDR3 length: 15 amino acids. CDR1 is MNHEY, CDR2 SVGEGT, per germline. CDR3 nucleotide sequence: TGTGCCAGCAGTTACGTTTTCAGGGGCCACTATGGCTACACCTTC. Protein sequence: CASSYVFRGHYGYTF.

This chain connects TRBV4-2 to TRBJ2-3; D remains unclear. With 3 bases removed from V and 2 bases from J, the gap between germline ends came to 3 bases. The CDR3 has 12 amino acids. Germline V gives CDR1 LGHNA, CDR2 YNFKEQ. CDR3 sequence reads: CASSQATDTQYF. DNA for the CDR3: TGTGCCAGCAGCCAGGCCACAGATACGCAGTATTTT.

This clone was detected many times. This rearrangement joins TRBV29-1 to TRBJ2-1, with TRBD1 as a possible D gene (6 bases). This CDR3 has 15 residues. V dropped 1 base and J dropped 15 bases, with 25 bases sitting between them. Germline-derived CDR1 and CDR2 are SQVTM and ANQGSEA. The DNA of the CDR3 is TGCAGCGTTGAAGTACGAAAACAGGGCTATACCCCGACGTTCTTC. Amino acid sequence: CSVEVRKQGYTPTFF.

The chain has TRBV7-2 and TRBJ1-2; weak D call: TRBD1 (6 bases). Trimming pared 0 bases from V and 0 bases from J, leaving 11 bases between. There are 16 residues in the CDR3. Germline V gene sequence: CDR1 SGHTA, CDR2 FQGNSA. The CDR3 here is CASSLAGTPSNYGYTF. The CDR3 region has the DNA TGTGCCAGCAGCTTAGCCGGGACACCCTCTAACTATGGCTACACCTTC. The whole variable domain, remainder taken from reference TRBV7-2 and TRBJ1-2, is GAGVSQSPSNKVTEKGKDVELRCDPISGHTALYWYRQSLGQGLEFLIYFQGNSAPDKSGLPSDRFSAERTGGSVSTLTIQRTQQEDSAVYLCASSLAGTPSNYGYTFGSGTRLTVV.

The V gene is TRBV29-1, the J gene TRBJ2-2, with D unclear. The CDR3 length is 13 residues. CDR1 is SQVTM and CDR2 is ANQGSEA in the germline V gene. Deletions cut 2 bases from V and 1 base from J, with 5 bases between. The CDR3 DNA sequence: TGCAGCGTTGAAACTCTGAACACCGGGGAGCTGTTTTTT. Protein product: CSVETLNTGELFF.

The rearrangement joins TRBV7-8 to TRBJ1-3, with TRBD1 matching 9 bases. Germline V CDR1 and CDR2: SGHVS, FQNEAQ. The CDR3 is 14 amino acids. The ends lost 5 bases at V and 6 bases at J; junction bases unmatched: 5. The CDR3, as DNA: TGTGCCAGCAGCCGAGGGACAGGGAAAAACACCATATATTTT. It translates to CASSRGTGKNTIYF.

This clone was seen only once. In the same sample, other DNA sequences code for this CDR3. The chain employs TRBV24-1 and TRBJ1-5; D unresolved. Trimming took off 3 bases at V and 0 bases at J, with 5 bases between the two ends. Germline V gives CDR1 KGHDR, CDR2 SFDVKD. The CDR3 consists of 14 residues. CDR3 sequence: CATSDRGSNQPQHF. The CDR3 DNA is TGTGCCACCAGTGATCGGGGTAGCAATCAGCCCCAGCATTTT.

In this sample, this clone turned up a few times. In the same sample, other DNA sequences code for this CDR3. The chain couples TRBV24-1 to TRBJ2-5; maybe TRBD2 (6 bases). Between the trimmed V and J ends, which lost 3 bases and 1 base, there was a span of 14 bases. Germline V gene sequence: CDR1 KGHDR, CDR2 SFDVKD. The CDR3 is made up of 16 amino acids. Here the CDR3 DNA reads TGTGCCACCAGTGATGATACTAGCTCGAGCCAAGAGACCCAGTACTTC. This translates into CATSDDTSSSQETQYF.

V and J are TRBV5-6 and TRBJ2-7; tentatively, D is TRBD1 (6 bases). CDR1 and CDR2 from the germline V gene are SGHDT and YYEEEE. V dropped 0 bases and J dropped 4 bases, with 11 bases sitting between them. This CDR3 has 14 residues. CDR3 amino acids: CASSLDRAWYEQYF. The DNA for the CDR3 is TGTGCCAGCAGCTTGGACAGGGCTTGGTACGAGCAGTACTTC.